This section outlines one TCR beta chain sequence together with its context. Its antigen is not known. A read error is possible here, since a much larger clone lies one base away. The template for TCR beta VDJ and CDR3 sequence profiling was genomic DNA. TCRdb passed the reads through MiXCR, listing each CDR3 protein once. This table has 400,000 to 600,000 distinct CDR3 sequences, around 32% appearing once. The data are from a study of CD8+CD57+ T cells in acquired aplastic anemia. The patients chosen for sequencing had shown expansion of CD8+CD57+ cells (detected by flow cytometry). Patients were treatment-naive when blood was sampled. J lost 3 bases, V lost 4 bases, and 9 bases had no gene match. Germline CDR1 SQVTM, CDR2 ANQGSEA. The CDR3 totals 16 residues. The study, taken as a whole, reports: Patient and control CD8+ Simpson's diversity was not significantly different. There were 25 to 35 CD8+ CDR3 sequences that occurred in both patients and controls.

This sequence was found in a human donor with aplastic anemia. V usage is TRBV29-1 and J usage is TRBJ2-2; 9 nucleotides match TRBD1. Sequencing used sorted CD4+, CD8+, or CD8+CD57+ T cells (not recorded which) from PBMCs. The CDR3 region is CSVADRGASDTGELFF. For the CDR3, the DNA is TGCAGCGTTGCGGACAGGGGAGCCTCGGACACCGGGGAGCTGTTTTTT.